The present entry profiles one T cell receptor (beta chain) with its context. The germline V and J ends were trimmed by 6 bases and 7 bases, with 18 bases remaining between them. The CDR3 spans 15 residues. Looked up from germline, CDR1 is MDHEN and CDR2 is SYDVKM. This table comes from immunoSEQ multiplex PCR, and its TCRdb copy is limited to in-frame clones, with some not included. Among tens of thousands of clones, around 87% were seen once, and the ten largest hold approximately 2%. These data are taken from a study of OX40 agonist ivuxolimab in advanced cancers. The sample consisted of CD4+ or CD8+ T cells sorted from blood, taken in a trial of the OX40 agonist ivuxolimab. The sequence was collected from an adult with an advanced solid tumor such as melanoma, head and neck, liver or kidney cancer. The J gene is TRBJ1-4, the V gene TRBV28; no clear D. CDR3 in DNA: TGTGCCAGCAGGGCCGGACGTTCGAATGGTGAAAAACTGTTTTTT. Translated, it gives CASRAGRSNGEKLFF.